A selection of T cell receptor beta chains follows, all from one sample in a study of blood T cell repertoires in COVID-19. The method was immunoSEQ multiplex PCR; TCRdb's version includes in-frame clones alone and lacks a portion of them. The sample carries 310,000 or so clones, roughly 87% recorded once. The specimen was PBMCs or T cells enriched from blood (not recorded which). These receptors came from a woman under 30 who had recovered from COVID-19. Each CDR3 is given with its conserved first and last residue. The D gene is left open where the match is weak. Rows may omit the clone size; those that give it use once, few, many or a size class.

j_call: TRBJ1-1
clone_size: -
d_call: TRBD1
v_call: TRBV27
cdr3_nt: TGTGCCAGCAGTTTAGGTGCCAGGGGGCTAACTGAAGCTTTCTTT
cdr3_aa: CASSLGARGLTEAFF

j_call: TRBJ1-1
clone_size: few
d_call: -
v_call: TRBV5-8
cdr3_nt: TGTGCCAGCAGTACAAACAAGAACACTGAAGCTTTCTTT
cdr3_aa: CASSTNKNTEAFF

j_call: TRBJ2-7
clone_size: -
d_call: -
v_call: TRBV5-1
cdr3_nt: TGCGCCAGCAGCTTGGGACAGGCCAACACCTACGAGCAGTACTTC
cdr3_aa: CASSLGQANTYEQYF

j_call: TRBJ1-2
clone_size: -
d_call: TRBD1
v_call: TRBV20-1
cdr3_nt: TGCAGTGCTAGTATTGGACAGGGTGTGTTTGGCTACACCTTC
cdr3_aa: CSASIGQGVFGYTF

j_call: TRBJ2-5
clone_size: -
d_call: TRBD2
v_call: TRBV19
cdr3_nt: TGTGCCAGTAGTGAACTAGCGCGAAAAGAGACCCAGTACTTC
cdr3_aa: CASSELARKETQYF

j_call: TRBJ1-1
clone_size: -
d_call: -
v_call: TRBV19
cdr3_nt: TGTGCCAGTAATCGGGGGGCCTTTGAAGCTTTCTTT
cdr3_aa: CASNRGAFEAFF

j_call: TRBJ1-2
clone_size: -
d_call: -
v_call: TRBV7-9
cdr3_nt: TGTGCCAGCAGCTCAGGCTTAGGCCAGAAGGCTAACTATGGCTACACCTTC
cdr3_aa: CASSSGLGQKANYGYTF

j_call: TRBJ2-1
clone_size: -
d_call: -
v_call: TRBV4-3
cdr3_nt: TGCGCCAGCAGCCAAGATATCAGCGCTGAGCAGTTCTTC
cdr3_aa: CASSQDISAEQFF

j_call: TRBJ1-5
clone_size: -
d_call: TRBD1
v_call: TRBV19
cdr3_nt: TGTGCCAGTAGTATTGTCACAGGGGGCGATCAGCCCCAGCATTTT
cdr3_aa: CASSIVTGGDQPQHF

j_call: TRBJ2-2
clone_size: -
d_call: -
v_call: TRBV9
cdr3_nt: TGTGCCAGCTCCAAACAGGGCTCCCTGAACACCGGGGAGCTGTTTTTT
cdr3_aa: CASSKQGSLNTGELFF

j_call: TRBJ1-1
clone_size: -
d_call: -
v_call: TRBV11-2
cdr3_nt: TGTGCCAGCAGCTTAGAGGGGGCCTCGAACACTGAAGCTTTCTTT
cdr3_aa: CASSLEGASNTEAFF

j_call: TRBJ1-4
clone_size: -
d_call: -
v_call: TRBV7-7
cdr3_nt: TGTGCCAGCAGCCTCGGACTGGGGATAAATGAAAAACTGTTTTTT
cdr3_aa: CASSLGLGINEKLFF

j_call: TRBJ1-2
clone_size: -
d_call: -
v_call: TRBV28
cdr3_nt: TGTGCCAGCAGCATATTGGGGGCAGGGGCCTATGGCTACACCTTC
cdr3_aa: CASSILGAGAYGYTF

j_call: TRBJ1-1
clone_size: -
d_call: -
v_call: TRBV2
cdr3_nt: TGTGCCAGCAGTGAAGCACTGGGCGCGAACACTGAAGCTTTCTTT
cdr3_aa: CASSEALGANTEAFF

j_call: TRBJ2-1
clone_size: once
d_call: TRBD1
v_call: TRBV6-5
cdr3_nt: TGTGCCAGCACCTTAGGGACAGGGTCCTACAATGAGCAGTTCTTC
cdr3_aa: CASTLGTGSYNEQFF

j_call: TRBJ1-3
clone_size: once
d_call: TRBD1
v_call: TRBV4-2
cdr3_nt: TGTGCCAGCAGCCTCCGGGACAGGGCACAAGGTGGAAACACCATATATTTT
cdr3_aa: CASSLRDRAQGGNTIYF

j_call: TRBJ2-7
clone_size: -
d_call: TRBD1
v_call: TRBV5-5
cdr3_nt: TGTGCCAGCAGCTGGACAGGGGGTATCGGCGAGCAGTACTTC
cdr3_aa: CASSWTGGIGEQYF

j_call: TRBJ2-7
clone_size: few
d_call: TRBD1
v_call: TRBV6-2/TRBV6-3
cdr3_nt: TGTGCCAGCAGGTACACGACAGGGGACTCCTACGAGCAGTACTTC
cdr3_aa: CASRYTTGDSYEQYF

j_call: TRBJ2-1
clone_size: -
d_call: TRBD2
v_call: TRBV4-3
cdr3_nt: TGCGCCAGCAGCCAAGGGGGTTGGTATAGCGGGAGGGAAAGGAACGATGAGCAGTTCTTC
cdr3_aa: CASSQGGWYSGRERNDEQFF

j_call: TRBJ2-5
clone_size: -
d_call: TRBD1
v_call: TRBV14
cdr3_nt: TGTGCCAGCAGCCAAGAGGGACAGACCTGGGAGACCCAGTACTTC
cdr3_aa: CASSQEGQTWETQYF

j_call: TRBJ1-4
clone_size: -
d_call: -
v_call: TRBV5-1
cdr3_nt: TGCGCCAGCAGGAGGACAAGAGGTGAAAAACTGTTTTTT
cdr3_aa: CASRRTRGEKLFF

j_call: TRBJ2-1
clone_size: -
d_call: -
v_call: TRBV29-1
cdr3_nt: TGCAGCGTTGACGGGGGGCCGGACAATGAGCAGTTCTTC
cdr3_aa: CSVDGGPDNEQFF

j_call: TRBJ1-1
clone_size: once
d_call: -
v_call: TRBV15
cdr3_nt: TGTGCCACCAGCACAAACATGAACACTGAAGCTTTCTTT
cdr3_aa: CATSTNMNTEAFF

j_call: TRBJ2-2
clone_size: -
d_call: TRBD1
v_call: TRBV7-2
cdr3_nt: TGTGCCAGCAGCTTCGTGGGGACAGGTATCACCGGGGAGCTGTTTTTT
cdr3_aa: CASSFVGTGITGELFF

j_call: TRBJ2-1
clone_size: -
d_call: TRBD2
v_call: TRBV24-1
cdr3_nt: TGTGCCACCAGTGACCGGACTAGCGGGACACTTGAGCAGTTCTTC
cdr3_aa: CATSDRTSGTLEQFF

j_call: TRBJ1-5
clone_size: -
d_call: -
v_call: TRBV21-1
cdr3_nt: TGTGCCAGCAACCCCCCTGGACTGAGAAGACCTTTCAGCAATCAGCCCCAGCATTTT
cdr3_aa: CASNPPGLRRPFSNQPQHF

j_call: TRBJ2-1
clone_size: -
d_call: -
v_call: TRBV15
cdr3_nt: TGTGCCACCAGCGGGAGACGAATAAGCTTGAAGGGTGAGCAGTTCTTC
cdr3_aa: CATSGRRISLKGEQFF

j_call: TRBJ2-1
clone_size: -
d_call: -
v_call: TRBV7-6
cdr3_nt: TGTGCCAGCAGCTCGAGCTCCTACAATGAGCAGTTCTTC
cdr3_aa: CASSSSSYNEQFF

j_call: TRBJ2-4
clone_size: -
d_call: -
v_call: TRBV7-8
cdr3_nt: TGTGCCAGCAGCCCTTACAAAAACATTCAGTACTTC
cdr3_aa: CASSPYKNIQYF

j_call: TRBJ1-5
clone_size: -
d_call: TRBD1
v_call: TRBV30
cdr3_nt: TGTGCCTGGAGTCTCACAGGGGATCAGCCCCAGCATTTT
cdr3_aa: CAWSLTGDQPQHF

j_call: TRBJ1-4
clone_size: -
d_call: -
v_call: TRBV5-4
cdr3_nt: TGTGCCAGCAGCTCGCAGGGGTTGACTAATGAAAAACTGTTTTTT
cdr3_aa: CASSSQGLTNEKLFF